The 13 T cell receptor beta chains presented below share a single source sample, sequenced in a study of beta chain features in type 1 diabetes. Of the isolated RNA, all was reverse transcribed, and so the sequenced material was expressed TCRB transcripts. TCRdb's table, derived via immunoSEQ multiplex PCR, lists solely in-frame clones and lacks some. The sample has approximately 200,000 clones; around 10% are singletons. Specimen: naive CD4+ T cells from blood. The receptors originated from a young woman in good health.

The J gene is TRBJ1-1, the V gene TRBV5-1, with 8 bases that match TRBD1. Germline CDR1 and CDR2: SGHRS and YFSETQ. CDR3 length: 14 amino acids. V lost 4 bases, J lost 6 bases, and 8 bases stayed unmatched. The CDR3 DNA is TGCGCCAGCAGCATCGACAGGGGTAGTCCTGAAGCTTTCTTT. Translating it yields CASSIDRGSPEAFF.

A few counts support this clone. The chain carries TRBV21-1 and TRBJ2-3; the table's TRBD2 call for D was not verified on the DNA. TRBV21-1 is reported as a pseudogene. The CDR3 covers 17 residues. For the CDR3, the DNA is TGTGCCAGCAGCAAAGATACGACTAGCGGGGGAACAGATACGCAGTATTTT. As protein: CASSKDTTSGGTDTQYF.

This clone was observed a few times. V usage is TRBV5-5 and J usage is TRBJ2-6; maybe TRBD1 (6 bases). CDR3 size: 16 residues. The V gene's germline CDR1 is SGHKS and CDR2 YYEKEE (reference sequence). Trimming left V 2 bases short and J 2 bases short, with 11 bases between. In nucleotides, the CDR3 is TGTGCCAGCAGCTTAACAGGGATCCCTGGGGCCAACGTCCTGACTTTC. It translates to CASSLTGIPGANVLTF.

This clone was picked up a small number of times. V usage is TRBV15 and J usage is TRBJ1-1; TRBD1 is a possible D gene (5 bases). The CDR3 has 18 residues. Trimming left V 1 base short and J 5 bases short, with 23 bases between. The germline V gene encodes CDR1 LNHNV and CDR2 YYDKDF (reference sequence). CDR3 DNA sequence: TGTGCCACCAGCAGAGGTGCAGGCAGGGTCACTGGTGGTACTGAAGCTTTCTTT. As protein: CATSRGAGRVTGGTEAFF.

V is TRBV10-2 and J is TRBJ2-2, with a weak D call TRBD1 (6 bases). CDR3 size: 14 residues. Trimming removed 7 bases from V and 5 bases from J, with 14 bases in between. The V gene's germline CDR1 is WSHSY and CDR2 SAAADI. The CDR3 nucleotides are TGCGCCAGCACCCCGGACAGTGGAACCGGGGAGCTGTTTTTT. Its protein is CASTPDSGTGELFF.

This clone was picked up a small number of times. This chain uses TRBV2 with TRBJ1-3, with no clear D. This CDR3 is 13 amino acids long. Germline V CDR1 and CDR2: SNHLY, FYNNEI. Trimming shortened V by 7 bases and J by 4 bases, and 11 bases separated the two germline ends. The CDR3 protein is CASTPSGGNTIYF. CDR3 nucleotides: TGTGCCAGCACCCCTTCAGGAGGAAACACCATATATTTT.

This clone was picked up one time. The chain links TRBV9 to TRBJ1-3; the D is unclear. V was clipped by 4 bases and J by 4 bases, with 12 bases between them. The length of the CDR3 is 14 residues. Germline CDR1 SGDLS, CDR2 YYNGEE. CDR3 in DNA: TGTGCCAGCAGCCCGTCGGGGTCGGGAAACACCATATATTTT. It encodes CASSPSGSGNTIYF.

This clone was observed many times. V usage is TRBV30 and J usage is TRBJ1-1, with unresolved D. CDR1 is GTSNPN, CDR2 SVGIG, per germline (reference sequence). The CDR3 spans 12 residues. The DNA of the CDR3 is TGTGCGAGGACTGGGTTTAACACTGAAGCTTTCTTT. Its protein is CARTGFNTEAFF. Drawing the rest from reference TRBV30 and TRBJ1-1, the complete variable domain is SQTIHQWPATLVQPVGSPLSLECTVEGTSNPNLYWYRQAAGRGLQLLFYSVGIGQISSEVPQNLSASRPQDRQFILSSKKLLLSDSGFYLCARTGFNTEAFFGQGTRLTVV.

The V and J genes are TRBV7-9 and TRBJ2-5; 7 nucleotides agree with TRBD1. The J call is uncertain, as TRBJ2-7 better fits the DNA end. The germline gives CDR1 SEHNR, CDR2 FQNEAQ (reference sequence). This CDR3 contains 12 residues. CDR3 sequence reads: CASSFSGGEQYF. CDR3 bases: TGTGCCAGCAGCTTCTCAGGGGGCGAGCAGTACTTC.

The chain links TRBV27 to TRBJ2-1, with TRBD2 identical over 10 bases. V was clipped by 4 bases and J by 1 base; unmatched bases: 13. CDR1 and CDR2 from the germline V gene are MNHEY and SMNVEV (reference sequence). This CDR3 is built from 19 residues. CDR3 amino acids: CASSSLGAGGFRSYNEQFF. As DNA, the CDR3 is TGTGCCAGCAGTTCCCTCGGAGCGGGAGGGTTCCGTTCCTACAATGAGCAGTTCTTC.

The chain has TRBV2 and TRBJ2-7; D may be TRBD2 (6 bases). V was shortened by 3 bases and J by 0 bases, with 12 bases between the two germline ends. CDR3 length: 15 residues. Germline CDR1 SNHLY, CDR2 FYNNEI. CDR3 DNA: TGTGCCAGCAGTGAGGGACTTACTCTCTCCTACGAGCAGTACTTC. Translation gives CASSEGLTLSYEQYF.

The sample holds a few counts of this clone. V and J are TRBV19 and TRBJ1-2; D is possibly TRBD1 (6 bases). Germline V gene sequence: CDR1 LNHDA, CDR2 SQIVND (reference sequence). V was clipped by 6 bases and J by 4 bases, with 15 bases between them. CDR3 length: 14 amino acids. Written as DNA, the CDR3 is TGTGCCAGTAGGGCCCGGACCAGGGGCTATGGCTACACCTTC. Encoded protein: CASRARTRGYGYTF.

This clone came up a few times. The rearrangement links TRBV19 to TRBJ2-3; 8 positions agree with TRBD1. Germline V gene lookup returns CDR1 LNHDA and CDR2 SQIVND (reference sequence). The CDR3 totals 14 residues. J was trimmed by 3 bases and V by 3 bases; bases with no gene match: 2. The CDR3 loop reads CASSIYRGTDTQYF. CDR3 nucleotides: TGTGCCAGTAGTATCTACAGGGGGACAGATACGCAGTATTTT.